The 32 T cell receptor beta chains in this list originate from one sample, sequenced in a study of cytomegalovirus exposure and HLA in healthy donors. Here immunoSEQ multiplex PCR was the method, and the copy in TCRdb shows in-frame clones only, minus some. The sample shows 260,000 or so clones, approximately 88% of them seen only once. Material for sequencing was PBMCs. These receptors were obtained from a woman between 18 and 30 years old in good health and CMV-seronegative.

The sample holds one count of this clone. The gene calls are TRBV15 and TRBJ2-5; D not resolved. Germline CDR1 and CDR2: LNHNV and YYDKDF (reference sequence). CDR3 length: 15 residues. V lost 0 bases, J lost 2 bases, and 10 bases lay in between. CDR3 in amino acids: CATSRDWATQETQYF. CDR3 coding DNA: TGTGCCACCAGCAGAGATTGGGCAACACAAGAGACCCAGTACTTC.

CDR3 amino acids: CASSSGGVGNEQFF. CDR3 DNA sequence: TGTGCCAGCAGCTCGGGGGGTGTTGGAAATGAGCAGTTCTTC. V and J are TRBV7-7 and TRBJ2-1; TRBD2 matches 7 bases. The CDR3 has 14 amino acids. Germline CDR1 reads SSHAT; CDR2 reads FNYEAQ (reference sequence). J gave up 7 bases and V 4 bases, and 7 bases lay outside the gene matches.

J is TRBJ1-2 and V is TRBV5-1, with 8 bases lining up with TRBD1. V lost 4 bases, J lost 2 bases, and 10 bases stayed unmatched. Germline CDR1 and CDR2: SGHRS and YFSETQ. The CDR3 length is 16 residues. The CDR3 sequence: CASSPRETGVNYGYTF. For the CDR3, the DNA is TGCGCCAGCAGCCCTAGAGAGACAGGGGTGAACTATGGCTACACCTTC.

The chain employs TRBV9 and TRBJ2-1; 9 positions agree with TRBD2. The ends lost 2 bases at V and 4 bases at J; junction bases unmatched: 7. Germline V gives CDR1 SGDLS, CDR2 YYNGEE. The CDR3 has 16 amino acids. The CDR3 here is CASSVSTLAGYNEQFF. The CDR3 nucleotides are TGTGCCAGCAGCGTGTCCACGCTAGCGGGGTACAATGAGCAGTTCTTC.

This chain connects TRBV20-1 to TRBJ1-2; D unclear. The CDR3 runs 11 residues. Trimming left V 3 bases short and J 8 bases short, with 10 bases between. Germline V gene lookup returns CDR1 DFQATT and CDR2 SNEGSKA (reference sequence). CDR3: CSARTTLGYTF. CDR3 nucleotide sequence: TGCAGTGCTAGGACTACATTGGGCTACACCTTC.

This chain links TRBV6-1 with TRBJ2-7, with 11 bases fitting TRBD2. J lost 2 bases, V lost 6 bases, and 3 bases had no gene match. CDR1 MNHNS and CDR2 SASEGT come from the germline V gene. This CDR3 is built from 14 residues. CDR3 sequence reads: CASRVAGGAYEQYF. The CDR3, as DNA: TGTGCCAGCAGGGTAGCGGGAGGGGCCTACGAGCAGTACTTC.

The chain carries TRBV6-5 and TRBJ2-1; TRBD2 matches at 7 bases. CDR1 is MNHEY, CDR2 SVGAGI, per germline. This CDR3 comprises 15 residues. The V segment lost 9 bases and the J segment 8 bases; nucleotides outside the gene matches: 16. Here the CDR3 DNA reads TGTGCCAGTTCGGCCTCGGGACTAATGCAGCATGAGCAGTTCTTC. Amino acids: CASSASGLMQHEQFF.

This chain connects TRBV28 to TRBJ2-7; a weak D match, TRBD1 (6 bases). CDR3 length: 14 residues. Between the trimmed V and J ends, which lost 4 bases and 0 bases, there was a span of 10 bases. Germline lookup yields CDR1 MDHEN and CDR2 SYDVKM. The CDR3 spells CASSSLTGSYEQYF. In DNA, the CDR3 is TGTGCCAGCAGTTCCCTGACAGGCTCCTACGAGCAGTACTTC.

V usage is TRBV4-2 and J usage is TRBJ2-7, with 10 bases aligning to TRBD2. The length of the CDR3 is 19 residues. The germline V gene encodes CDR1 LGHNA and CDR2 YNFKEQ. V lost 1 base and J lost 2; bases outside the gene matches: 14. The CDR3 loop reads CASSQVGTVLSGRPYEQYF. The CDR3 coding sequence is TGTGCCAGCAGCCAAGTTGGGACAGTGCTTAGCGGGAGGCCCTACGAGCAGTACTTC.

CDR3 protein: CATSRDYTDNYGYTF. CDR3 DNA sequence: TGTGCCACCAGCAGAGATTATACAGATAACTATGGCTACACCTTC. The genes are TRBV15 and TRBJ1-2; D remains unclear. Trimming stripped 0 bases from V and 1 base from J, with 9 bases between. CDR1 LNHNV and CDR2 YYDKDF come from the germline V gene (reference sequence). The CDR3 totals 15 residues.

This chain joins TRBV10-3 and TRBJ2-7; TRBD2 matches at 9 bases. Germline CDR1 ENHRY, CDR2 SYGVKD. This CDR3 is built from 17 residues. The J segment lost 6 bases and the V segment lost 2 bases, leaving 14 bases of the junction unmatched. The CDR3: CAISEASVASGMGEQYF. The CDR3 DNA sequence: TGTGCCATCAGTGAGGCGAGCGTGGCTAGCGGGATGGGCGAGCAGTACTTC.

This clone was counted a single time. This chain uses TRBV15 with TRBJ2-3; 8 bases agree with TRBD2. The V gene's germline CDR1 is LNHNV and CDR2 YYDKDF (reference sequence). The V segment lost 2 bases and the J segment 6 bases; nucleotides outside the gene matches: 7. This CDR3 spans 15 amino acids. As DNA, the CDR3 is TGTGCCACCAGCAGAAATAGCGGGATTCCCGATACGCAGTATTTT. Encoded protein: CATSRNSGIPDTQYF.

Remarks on this clone: Other DNA variants within this sample encode the same CDR3. This chain joins TRBV6-5 and TRBJ2-7, with a tentative D call TRBD2 (5 bases). This CDR3 has 14 residues. Germline loops: CDR1 MNHEY, CDR2 SVGAGI. V lost 0 bases and J lost 0, with 6 bases in between. CDR3 nucleotides: TGTGCCAGCAGTTACTCAGGGAGCTCCTACGAGCAGTACTTC. Its translation is CASSYSGSSYEQYF.

The chain has TRBV7-2 and TRBJ2-7, with 7 bases lining up with TRBD1. The germline CDR1 and CDR2 sequences are SGHTA and FQGNSA. CDR3 length: 13 residues. The ends lost 4 bases at V and 2 bases at J; junction bases unmatched: 2. The DNA for the CDR3 is TGTGCCAGCAGCTCTACAGGGGCCTACGAGCAGTACTTC. Its protein is CASSSTGAYEQYF.

This chain uses TRBV27 with TRBJ2-7, with D unclear. The length of the CDR3 is 13 residues. Trimming stripped 2 bases from V and 0 bases from J, with 5 bases between. Germline assignment: CDR1 MNHEY and CDR2 SMNVEV (reference sequence). The CDR3 sequence is CASSLALSYEQYF. The CDR3 coding sequence is TGTGCCAGCAGTTTAGCGCTCTCCTACGAGCAGTACTTC.

This clone was observed a single time. This chain joins TRBV7-6 and TRBJ2-1; maybe TRBD1 (5 bases). CDR1 is SGHVS, CDR2 FNYEAQ, per germline. The ends were cut back, 9 bases at V and 0 bases at J, with 15 bases in the middle. This CDR3 is built from 15 residues. The CDR3 is CASGPDSLSYNEQFF. CDR3 coding DNA: TGTGCCAGTGGGCCCGACAGTCTCTCCTACAATGAGCAGTTCTTC.

This rearrangement joins TRBV5-4 to TRBJ2-5; the D gene is possibly TRBD1 (5 bases). Germline lookup yields CDR1 SGHNT and CDR2 YYREEE (reference sequence). The CDR3 is 16 amino acids. V lost 0 bases and J 2 bases, leaving 14 bases between the germline ends. CDR3 DNA: TGTGCCAGCAGCTTGGGGCCAGGGTTGAGGCAAGAGACCCAGTACTTC. Translation gives CASSLGPGLRQETQYF.

Here the CDR3 reads CASSEQGRVADTQYF. Written as DNA, the CDR3 is TGTGCCAGCAGTGAACAGGGGAGGGTGGCAGATACGCAGTATTTT. The chain combines TRBV2 with TRBJ2-3, with D possibly matching TRBD2 (7 bases). CDR3 size: 15 residues. V was trimmed by 2 bases and J by 4 bases, leaving 13 bases between them. Germline V gene data show CDR1 as SNHLY and CDR2 as FYNNEI.

The chain employs TRBV4-1 and TRBJ2-7, with 7 bases fitting TRBD2. This CDR3 contains 17 residues. V shed 0 bases, J shed 4 bases, and the junction held 12 bases outside the gene matches. The germline gives CDR1 MGHRA, CDR2 YSYEKL. The DNA of the CDR3 is TGCGCCAGCAGCCAAGAGGGTCGCGGGAGTAAGGATTACGAGCAGTACTTC. As protein: CASSQEGRGSKDYEQYF.

The V gene is TRBV29-1, the J gene TRBJ1-1; no reliable D call. V lost 3 bases and J 4 bases, leaving 15 bases between the germline ends. Germline V CDR1 and CDR2: SQVTM, ANQGSEA. This CDR3 is built from 14 residues. CDR3 coding DNA: TGCAGCGTTGAGCGGGCCGGGAGCCGCACTGAAGCTTTCTTT. It specifies CSVERAGSRTEAFF.

V and J are TRBV18 and TRBJ2-7, with TRBD2 matching over 8 bases. Germline assignment: CDR1 KGHSH and CDR2 LQKENI. This CDR3 has 14 residues. V dropped 5 bases and J dropped 3; count of bases not matched to a gene: 6. Here the CDR3 DNA reads TGTGCCAGCTCAACTTCGGGACTAGTCTACGAGCAGTACTTC. It is translated as CASSTSGLVYEQYF.

This sequence joins TRBV2 and TRBJ1-2; perhaps TRBD1 as D (5 bases). Trimming shortened V by 5 bases and J by 8 bases, and 12 bases separated the two germline ends. Germline assignment: CDR1 SNHLY and CDR2 FYNNEI. CDR3 length: 12 residues. CDR3 protein: CASSKDTEGYTF. CDR3 sequence (DNA): TGTGCCAGCAGTAAGGACACGGAAGGCTACACCTTC.

The chain couples TRBV6-6 to TRBJ1-5, with 9 nucleotides matching TRBD1. This CDR3 contains 14 residues. V lost 9 bases to trimming and J lost 7 bases; unmatched junction nucleotides: 10. Germline-derived CDR1 and CDR2 are MNHNY and SVGAGI (reference sequence). Written as DNA, the CDR3 is TGTGCCAGTAGAACAGGGGGCGCAGGACAGCCCCAGCATTTT. Translating it yields CASRTGGAGQPQHF.

The gene calls are TRBV28 and TRBJ2-1; D uncertain. Trimming stripped 5 bases from V and 3 bases from J, with 20 bases between. CDR1 and CDR2 from the germline V gene are MDHEN and SYDVKM. The CDR3 extends over 17 amino acids. The CDR3 reads CASSRHLDLSYYNEQFF. In DNA form, the CDR3 reads TGTGCCAGCAGTCGCCACCTCGATTTAAGCTACTACAATGAGCAGTTCTTC.

J is TRBJ2-3 and V is TRBV11-2, with 10 bases lining up with TRBD2. Germline V gene data show CDR1 as SGHAT and CDR2 as FQNNGV. The CDR3 length is 15 residues. V lost 2 bases to trimming and J lost 4 bases; unmatched junction nucleotides: 3. CDR3 protein: CASSLQLAGADTQYF. The CDR3 DNA is TGTGCCAGCAGCTTACAGCTAGCGGGAGCAGATACGCAGTATTTT.

The genes are TRBV28 and TRBJ1-2, with no clear D. CDR3 length equals 14 residues. V was cut by 2 bases and J by 10 bases, with 17 bases left in between. CDR1 and CDR2 from the germline V gene are MDHEN and SYDVKM. In DNA, the CDR3 is TGTGCCAGCAGTTTAACGGAGTTGAGCAGAGACTACACCTTC. As protein: CASSLTELSRDYTF.

The V and J genes are TRBV28 and TRBJ2-6; 7 nucleotides align to TRBD1. Trimming cost V 6 bases and J 0 bases; bases outside gene matches: 8. CDR3 length equals 17 residues. CDR1 MDHEN and CDR2 SYDVKM come from the germline V gene. The CDR3 coding sequence is TGTGCCAGCAGGTTGACAGGGTTTTCCTCTGGGGCCAACGTCCTGACTTTC. Its protein product is CASRLTGFSSGANVLTF.

The genes are TRBV13 and TRBJ2-7; 8 bases fit TRBD1. This CDR3 is 15 amino acids long. The V and J ends lost 6 bases and 7 bases, in that order; junction bases with no gene match: 14. The germline CDR1 and CDR2 sequences are PRHDT and FYEKMQ (reference sequence). In DNA form, the CDR3 reads TGTGCCAGCAGTTACCGACAGGGGTGGCTGGAAGAGCAGTACTTC. This translates into CASSYRQGWLEEQYF.

The V call is TRBV6-5, the J call TRBJ1-6, with unresolved D. Germline CDR1 and CDR2: MNHEY and SVGAGI. The CDR3 is 15 amino acids. V was pared by 2 bases and J by 10 bases, with 15 bases between. In DNA, the CDR3 is TGTGCCAGCAGTTACGACGGGAGGGCTGGCTCACCCCTCCACTTT. Encoded protein: CASSYDGRAGSPLHF.

The chain links TRBV25-1 to TRBJ2-2; the D gene is possibly TRBD1 (5 bases). This CDR3 comprises 14 residues. The germline gives CDR1 MGHDK, CDR2 SYGVNS. V was pared by 6 bases and J by 3 bases, with 11 bases between. The CDR3, as DNA: TGTGCCAGCAGATCACAGGCCGACACCGGGGAGCTGTTTTTT. The encoded protein is CASRSQADTGELFF.

V is TRBV28 and J is TRBJ1-1; the D is unclear. CDR1 MDHEN and CDR2 SYDVKM come from the germline V gene. The CDR3 covers 14 residues. Trimming took 6 bases from V and 0 from J, leaving 11 bases between them. The CDR3 DNA is TGTGCCAGCAGCCTCGGGGTCATGAACACTGAAGCTTTCTTT. It specifies CASSLGVMNTEAFF.

The chain joins TRBV25-1 to TRBJ1-1, with D unclear. The CDR3 contains 12 residues. The V and J ends lost 3 bases and 1 base respectively, with 3 bases between them. Germline CDR1 reads MGHDK; CDR2 reads SYGVNS. The CDR3, as DNA: TGTGCCAGCAGTGAGAGGAACACTGAAGCTTTCTTT. It is translated as CASSERNTEAFF.